This TCR beta chain appears in the sequencing data of a study of T cell responses to AZD1222 COVID-19 vaccine. Study-wide results and caveats: As reported, nearly half of all spike-specific TCRs target variant regions that are unmutated. Clonal diversity was possibly underestimated, and the donors were mostly white British, with more females. No day 14 peak samples; only post-peak repertoires were characterized.

Researchers grouped second doses given at about 4 or about 12 weeks into one pool. In regard to this clone: Its antigen is as yet unknown.

CDR1 and CDR2 (germline): SGHRS, YFSETQ. Deletions cut 0 bases from V and 0 bases from J, with 7 bases between. The CDR3 sequence is 15 residues long. This table comes from immunoSEQ multiplex PCR, and its TCRdb copy is limited to in-frame clones, with some not included. The table lists 100,000 to 130,000 clones, 85% to 95% of them singletons, with around 6.6% in the top ten. The V gene is TRBV5-1, the J gene TRBJ1-3; D call uncertain. The sample consisted of peripheral blood, taken 28 days after the second AZD1222 dose. The clonotype was recovered from an adult who received the AZD1222 COVID-19 vaccine. As DNA, the CDR3 is TGCGCCAGCAGCTTGGGCCCTCCCTCTGGAAACACCATATATTTT. Its translation is CASSLGPPSGNTIYF.